A selection of T cell receptor beta chains follows, all from one sample in a study of cytomegalovirus exposure and HLA in healthy donors. Some clones are missing from TCRdb's copy, which holds only in-frame ones; the method was immunoSEQ multiplex PCR. Found here are approximately 110,000 clones, about four fifths of them singletons; the top ten hold around 4%. The source material was PBMCs. The origin of the receptors is a man in his forties in good health and CMV-seronegative. CDR3s include the opening cysteine and the closing phenylalanine or tryptophan.

TRBJ2-7 TRBV13 CASSLAGETYEQYF
TRBJ2-1 TRBV2 CATRSGSSYNEQFF
TRBJ1-2 TRBV4-3 CASSHRFNMNYGYTF
TRBJ1-6 TRBV2 CASSEQGGNSPLHF
TRBJ1-1 TRBV4-3 CASSLGRTGGPLNTEAFF
TRBJ2-1 TRBV10-3 CATDRGWDEQFF
TRBJ1-2 TRBV7-9 CASSRTGANNYGYTF
TRBJ2-5 TRBV5-1 CASSTAGREEETQYF
TRBJ1-5 TRBV6-6 CASSYQGARQPQHF
TRBJ2-6 TRBV12-5 CASGLSSSSGANGLTF
TRBJ2-7 TRBV5-1 CASSLAGQGAYEQYF
TRBJ2-3 TRBV7-2 CASSQRRGTADTQYF
TRBJ2-7 TRBV7-2 CASSPDMRYEQYF
TRBJ2-1 TRBV13 CASSPRTSGDYNEQFF
TRBJ2-2 TRBV28 CASSLATVNPNTGELFF
TRBJ2-6 TRBV28 CASSTRVSGANVLTF
TRBJ2-5 TRBV4-1 CASSQEPARGGGKETQYF
TRBJ2-7 TRBV9 CASGQGASYEQYF
TRBJ1-3 TRBV9 CASSDLVNSGNTIYF
TRBJ1-1 TRBV2 CASSGGEWMNTEAFF
TRBJ2-2 TRBV5-4 CASSPGQANTGELFF
TRBJ1-5 TRBV7-9 CASSLDTDNQPQHF
TRBJ2-1 TRBV9 CASSDPGMYNEQFF
TRBJ1-5 TRBV9 CASSHRDRGCNQPQHF
TRBJ2-3 TRBV5-6 CASSLVGLAGTQYF
TRBJ2-1 TRBV7-3 CASSIDRGEYNEQFF
TRBJ1-1 TRBV5-4 CASSLTGLGVAEAFF
TRBJ2-7 TRBV4-1 CASSQGTGVYEQYF
TRBJ2-1 TRBV7-2 CASSLTPGAEQFF
TRBJ2-3 TRBV9 CASSLGGSRTDTQYF
TRBJ1-1 TRBV4-3 CASSRDPQMNTEAFF
TRBJ2-3 TRBV6-1 CASSEALAGITDTQYF
TRBJ1-2 TRBV28 CASSQGGYGYTF
TRBJ2-1 TRBV18 CASSPRTAPNEQFF
TRBJ2-1 TRBV30 CAWSVSDEQFF
TRBJ1-1 TRBV7-9 CASSSGQGSRSTEAFF
TRBJ2-3 TRBV28 CASRRRTATDTQYF
TRBJ2-3 TRBV9 CASSVGGGEDTQYF
TRBJ1-1 TRBV6-1 CASSPTRGGTEAFF
TRBJ1-5 TRBV18 CASSPSAGVNQPQHF
TRBJ2-1 TRBV4-1 CASSSGGLYNEQFF
TRBJ2-5 TRBV6-5 CASRGGSETQYF
TRBJ1-1 TRBV6-5 CASRIGQGLTEAFF
TRBJ2-7 TRBV7-9 CASSSNWEQYF
TRBJ1-1 TRBV5-1 CASSLANPGLTEAFF